The 16 T cell receptor beta chains below all came from one sample that was sequenced in a study of memory CD4+ T cells and cytomegalovirus serostatus. Sequenced by immunoSEQ multiplex PCR; TCRdb stores in-frame clones only, minus some. The sample has nearly 60,000 clones, 80% to 85% seen once. Single viable CD3+CD4+CD8-CD45RO+ cells were sorted as the memory CD4+ T cells. Sequencing was performed on memory CD4+ T cells from blood. The source is an adult in good health and CMV-seronegative.

CDR3 sequence: CASSLNANTNYGYTF. CDR3 DNA: TGTGCCAGCAGCTTAAATGCAAATACTAACTATGGCTACACCTTC. The V and J genes are TRBV7-3 and TRBJ1-2; D gene unclear. V was clipped by 1 base and J by 0 bases, with 9 bases between them. The CDR3 length is 15 residues. Germline assignment: CDR1 SGHTA and CDR2 FQGTGA.

This sequence joins TRBV7-9 and TRBJ2-7; 14 bases map to TRBD2. Germline lookup yields CDR1 SEHNR and CDR2 FQNEAQ (reference sequence). The CDR3 contains 15 residues. V gave up 8 bases and J gave up 4 bases; unmatched junction bases: 7. CDR3 protein: CASGRTSGGSYEQYF. The CDR3 region has the DNA TGTGCCAGCGGCCGGACTAGCGGGGGGTCATACGAGCAGTACTTC.

CDR3 sequence (DNA): TGCGCCAGCAGCTCGGGACGTTCCTACGAGCAGTACTTC. It specifies CASSSGRSYEQYF. This chain uses TRBV5-1 with TRBJ2-7; D is possibly TRBD1 or TRBD2 (5 bases each). The V end was cut by 3 bases, the J end by 1 base, with 8 bases between. The CDR3 sequence is 13 residues long. Germline values: CDR1 SGHRS, CDR2 YFSETQ. The entire variable domain, with the rest obtained from reference TRBV5-1 and TRBJ2-7, is as follows: KAGVTQTPRYLIKTRGQQVTLSCSPISGHRSVSWYQQTPGQGLQFLFEYFSETQRNKGNFPGRFSGRQFSNSRSEMNVSTLELGDSALYLCASSSGRSYEQYFGPGTRLTVT.

The J gene is TRBJ2-3, the V gene TRBV15, with D possibly being TRBD1 (6 bases). This CDR3 is 15 amino acids long. V lost 0 bases to trimming and J lost 2 bases, with 9 bases between them. The germline gives CDR1 LNHNV, CDR2 YYDKDF (reference sequence). The CDR3 DNA sequence: TGTGCCACCAGCAGAGATCAGGGGCTCACAGATACGCAGTATTTT. It specifies CATSRDQGLTDTQYF. The full variable domain, rest sourced from reference TRBV15 and TRBJ2-3, is DAMVIQNPRYQVTQFGKPVTLSCSQTLNHNVMYWYQQKSSQAPKLLFHYYDKDFNNEADTPDNFQSRRPNTSFCFLDIRSPGLGDTAMYLCATSRDQGLTDTQYFGPGTRLTVL.

This clone was seen a handful of times. The chain joins TRBV2 to TRBJ1-4; a possible D gene is TRBD1 (5 bases). Germline V gene sequence: CDR1 SNHLY, CDR2 FYNNEI. The CDR3 loop spans 16 amino acids. Trimming stripped 0 bases from V and 8 bases from J, with 16 bases between. This CDR3 is CASSEATRGGGEKLFF. CDR3 coding DNA: TGTGCCAGCAGTGAAGCTACGAGGGGAGGAGGGGAAAAACTGTTTTTT.

The rearrangement joins TRBV19 to TRBJ2-2; D is ambiguous. The CDR3 has 14 amino acids. With 6 bases removed from V and 4 bases from J, the gap between germline ends came to 12 bases. CDR1 LNHDA and CDR2 SQIVND come from the germline V gene (reference sequence). The CDR3 here is CASRTVGATGELFF. Written as DNA, the CDR3 is TGTGCCAGTAGGACCGTGGGCGCCACCGGGGAGCTGTTTTTT.

This clone showed up just once. V gene TRBV27 combines with J gene TRBJ2-2; 8 nucleotides line up with TRBD1. This CDR3 has 15 residues. V gave up 6 bases and J gave up 5 bases; unmatched junction bases: 8. Germline V gene lookup returns CDR1 MNHEY and CDR2 SMNVEV (reference sequence). The CDR3 region is CASRSGTGGTGELFF. The CDR3 DNA reads TGTGCCAGCAGATCAGGGACAGGTGGGACCGGGGAGCTGTTTTTT.

The chain has TRBV11-2 and TRBJ1-4; D gene ambiguous. The CDR3 has 14 residues. Trimming pared 5 bases from V and 1 base from J, leaving 8 bases between. CDR1 is SGHAT, CDR2 FQNNGV, per germline. The CDR3 bases are TGTGCCAGCAGCCCCAGCGAAACTAATGAAAAACTGTTTTTT. Residues: CASSPSETNEKLFF. Drawing the rest from reference TRBV11-2 and TRBJ1-4, the complete variable domain is EAGVAQSPRYKIIEKRQSVAFWCNPISGHATLYWYQQILGQGPKLLIQFQNNGVVDDSQLPKDRFSAERLKGVDSTLKIQPAKLEDSAVYLCASSPSETNEKLFFGSGTQLSVL.

In its sample, this clone was seen a few times. The chain uses TRBV18 and TRBJ1-1, with TRBD1 matching over 8 bases. The germline V gene has CDR1 KGHSH and CDR2 LQKENI. The CDR3 runs to 13 residues. J gave up 8 bases and V 6 bases, and 8 bases lay outside the gene matches. CDR3 region: CASSERTGFEAFF. The CDR3 nucleotides are TGTGCCAGCTCCGAAAGGACAGGGTTCGAAGCTTTCTTT. Complete variable domain (other parts from reference TRBV18 and TRBJ1-1): NAGVMQNPRHLVRRRGQEARLRCSPMKGHSHVYWYRQLPEEGLKFMVYLQKENIIDESGMPKERFSAEFPKEGPSILRIQQVVRGDSAAYFCASSERTGFEAFFGQGTRLTVV.

The chain recombines TRBV7-9 with TRBJ2-5, with D perhaps TRBD1 or TRBD2 (6 bases each). In germline, CDR1 is SEHNR, CDR2 FQNEAQ (reference sequence). The length of the CDR3 is 13 residues. Trimming stripped 4 bases from V and 10 bases from J, with 16 bases between. This CDR3 reads CASSSTQGGLQYF. The CDR3 nucleotides read TGTGCCAGCAGCTCCACACAAGGGGGGCTCCAGTACTTC.

The V call is TRBV15, the J call TRBJ1-1, with D maybe TRBD1 (6 bases). The CDR3 extends over 13 amino acids. The germline gives CDR1 LNHNV, CDR2 YYDKDF (reference sequence). V was shortened by 4 bases and J by 5 bases, with 11 bases between the two germline ends. CDR3 amino acids: CATSTSQGTEAFF. The CDR3 region has the DNA TGTGCCACCAGCACAAGTCAGGGGACTGAAGCTTTCTTT.

V gene TRBV20-1 combines with J gene TRBJ1-2, with no clear D. The ends were cut back, 8 bases at V and 4 bases at J, with 8 bases in the middle. Germline CDR1 DFQATT, CDR2 SNEGSKA (reference sequence). This CDR3 is 10 amino acids long. The CDR3 is CSLNSYGYTF. The CDR3, as DNA: TGCAGTTTGAATTCCTATGGCTACACCTTC.

V usage is TRBV29-1 and J usage is TRBJ2-6; D is undetermined. CDR3 size: 15 residues. Looked up from germline, CDR1 is SQVTM and CDR2 is ANQGSEA. Trimming took off 0 bases at V and 0 bases at J, with 6 bases between the two ends. The CDR3 DNA sequence: TGCAGCGTTGAAGACCAGAACTCTGGGGCCAACGTCCTGACTTTC. This codes for CSVEDQNSGANVLTF.

The V call is TRBV18, the J call TRBJ1-1; no firm D call. Germline V gene lookup returns CDR1 KGHSH and CDR2 LQKENI. Trimming removed 3 bases from V and 0 bases from J, with 20 bases in between. The CDR3 covers 18 residues. CDR3 in DNA: TGTGCCAGCTCACCCCTGCGTGTGCGGGGTGGAATGAACACTGAAGCTTTCTTT. This translates into CASSPLRVRGGMNTEAFF.

J is TRBJ2-4 and V is TRBV5-1, with 7 bases identical to TRBD2. The germline gives CDR1 SGHRS, CDR2 YFSETQ. This CDR3 region has 13 residues. The J segment lost 15 bases and the V segment lost 3 bases, leaving 12 bases of the junction unmatched. The CDR3 nucleotides read TGCGCCAGCAGCTCCACGGTAGCGGGCCTGGGGTACTTC. This codes for CASSSTVAGLGYF.

The chain has TRBV11-3 and TRBJ2-3; no clear D gene. The CDR3 is 17 residues long. Trimming stripped 5 bases from V and 0 bases from J, with 18 bases between. Germline V gene lookup returns CDR1 SGHNT and CDR2 YENEEA. The CDR3 loop is CASSPNRWKTSTDTQYF. The CDR3 DNA sequence: TGTGCCAGCAGCCCGAACAGATGGAAGACTAGCACAGATACGCAGTATTTT.